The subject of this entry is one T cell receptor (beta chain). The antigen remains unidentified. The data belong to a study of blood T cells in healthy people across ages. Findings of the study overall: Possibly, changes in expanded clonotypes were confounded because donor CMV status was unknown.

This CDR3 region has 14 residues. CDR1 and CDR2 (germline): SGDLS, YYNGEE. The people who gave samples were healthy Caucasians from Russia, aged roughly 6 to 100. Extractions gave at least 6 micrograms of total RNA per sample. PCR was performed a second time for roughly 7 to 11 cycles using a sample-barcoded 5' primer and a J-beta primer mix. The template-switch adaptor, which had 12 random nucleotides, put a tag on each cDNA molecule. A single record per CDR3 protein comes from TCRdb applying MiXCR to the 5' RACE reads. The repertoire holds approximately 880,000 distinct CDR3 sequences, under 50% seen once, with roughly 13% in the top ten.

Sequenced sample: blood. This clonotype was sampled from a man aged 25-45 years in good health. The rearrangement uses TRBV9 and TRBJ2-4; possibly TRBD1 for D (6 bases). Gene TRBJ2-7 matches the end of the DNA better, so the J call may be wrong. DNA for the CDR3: TGTGCCAGCAGCGTAGTGGGGGACAATTACGAGCAGTACTTC. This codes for CASSVVGDNYEQYF.